Below are 20 T cell receptor beta chains sequenced from a single sample in a study of blood T cell repertoires in COVID-19. TCRdb keeps only in-frame clones here, not all; method: immunoSEQ multiplex PCR. Among under 200,000 clones listed, roughly 84% were seen once. The specimen was peripheral blood. The source of these receptors is a man aged 35 to 55 with acute or convalescent COVID-19.

This chain uses TRBV6-5 with TRBJ2-1; D might be TRBD1 (6 bases). This CDR3 contains 13 residues. CDR1 and CDR2 (germline): MNHEY, SVGAGI. V lost 5 bases to trimming and J lost 9 bases, with 14 bases between them. The CDR3 region has the DNA TGTGCCAGCAGTCCCAAGAGAGGGGGTGAGCAGTTCTTC. It encodes CASSPKRGGEQFF.

The rearrangement uses TRBV2 and TRBJ2-3, with TRBD1 as a possible D gene (6 bases). CDR1 and CDR2 from the germline V gene are SNHLY and FYNNEI. This CDR3 comprises 14 residues. The ends were cut back, 5 bases at V and 2 bases at J, with 11 bases in the middle. This CDR3 is CASSQQGHTDTQYF. DNA for the CDR3: TGTGCCAGCAGTCAACAGGGCCACACAGATACGCAGTATTTT.

The table lists this clone with a count of one. This sequence joins TRBV9 and TRBJ1-1; D unclear. Trimming took 3 bases from V and 4 from J, leaving 10 bases between them. Germline CDR1 reads SGDLS; CDR2 reads YYNGEE. CDR3 length: 13 residues. DNA of the CDR3: TGTGCCAGCAGCGGACGGGAGGTCACTGAAGCTTTCTTT. Its translation: CASSGREVTEAFF.

This clone was detected a few times. The chain uses TRBV7-2 and TRBJ1-6; D remains unclear. Between the trimmed V and J ends, which lost 8 bases and 5 bases, there was a span of 19 bases. This CDR3 has 16 amino acids. Germline V gene lookup returns CDR1 SGHTA and CDR2 FQGNSA. The DNA of the CDR3 is TGTGCCAGCGGTGTAATGAGGGCAGGAAATAATTCACCCCTCCACTTT. It is translated as CASGVMRAGNNSPLHF.

This clone appeared a single time. This chain links TRBV5-4 with TRBJ2-1, with 9 bases that match TRBD2. Germline-derived CDR1 and CDR2 are SGHNT and YYREEE (reference sequence). The CDR3 has 18 amino acids. V gave up 4 bases and J gave up 15 bases; unmatched junction bases: 26. DNA for the CDR3: TGTGCCAGCAGCACCCCTAGCGGGGCCTCCACGACCGCTTGGGGATGGTTCTTC. Residues: CASSTPSGASTTAWGWFF.

V usage is TRBV9 and J usage is TRBJ2-2, with 8 bases that match TRBD1. Germline V CDR1 and CDR2: SGDLS, YYNGEE. Losses at the gene ends were 0 bases for V and 0 bases for J; bases not matched to a gene: 1. There are 16 residues in the CDR3. The CDR3 region is CASSVAGQANTGELFF. As DNA, the CDR3 is TGTGCCAGCAGCGTAGCGGGACAGGCGAACACCGGGGAGCTGTTTTTT.

This chain joins TRBV6-5 and TRBJ2-7; D gene uncertain. The CDR3 is made up of 14 amino acids. Germline lookup yields CDR1 MNHEY and CDR2 SVGAGI. V gave up 6 bases and J gave up 0 bases, with 12 bases separating them. CDR3 bases: TGTGCCAGCAGACCACCCGGTTACTCCTACGAGCAGTACTTC. Its translation: CASRPPGYSYEQYF.

The chain has TRBV19 and TRBJ2-2, with 11 positions matching TRBD1. Germline CDR1 reads LNHDA; CDR2 reads SQIVND (reference sequence). V was clipped by 3 bases and J by 6 bases; unmatched bases: 12. The CDR3 consists of 18 residues. The CDR3 sequence is CASSIMGARDRGSGELFF. CDR3 sequence (DNA): TGTGCCAGTAGTATTATGGGGGCACGGGACAGGGGGTCCGGGGAGCTGTTTTTT.

As concerns this clone: Other DNA sequences in this sample translate to the same CDR3. The genes are TRBV18 and TRBJ2-3; the match to TRBD2 covers 13 bases. The germline V gene encodes CDR1 KGHSH and CDR2 LQKENI. The CDR3 loop spans 17 amino acids. V was pared by 3 bases and J by 1 base, with 4 bases of the junction left unmatched. CDR3 in amino acids: CASSPMTSGGRTDTQYF. The CDR3 DNA reads TGTGCCAGCTCACCGATGACTAGCGGGGGGCGCACAGATACGCAGTATTTT.

The rearrangement uses TRBV27 and TRBJ2-1; 7 bases are a match to TRBD1. Trimming took 6 bases from V and 11 from J; bases not matched to a gene: 13. The CDR3 runs 14 residues. From germline, CDR1 is MNHEY and CDR2 SMNVEV (reference sequence). CDR3 sequence: CASRLRQGAWKQFF. The CDR3 nucleotides are TGTGCCAGCAGGCTCAGACAGGGAGCTTGGAAGCAGTTCTTC.

This chain connects TRBV30 to TRBJ1-6; 9 bases match TRBD1. This CDR3 has 16 amino acids. From germline, CDR1 is GTSNPN and CDR2 SVGIG (reference sequence). J gave up 6 bases and V 0 bases, and 6 bases lay outside the gene matches. CDR3 region: CAWSVTGGRGNSPLHF. The CDR3, as DNA: TGTGCCTGGAGTGTAACAGGGGGCAGGGGTAATTCACCCCTCCACTTT. Using reference TRBV30 and TRBJ1-6 for the parts outside the CDR3, the full variable domain is SQTIHQWPATLVQPVGSPLSLECTVEGTSNPNLYWYRQAAGRGLQLLFYSVGIGQISSEVPQNLSASRPQDRQFILSSKKLLLSDSGFYLCAWSVTGGRGNSPLHFGNGTRLTVT.

This chain links TRBV24-1 with TRBJ1-5; D perhaps matches TRBD1 (5 bases). This CDR3 is built from 14 residues. CDR1 is KGHDR, CDR2 SFDVKD, per germline. V was cut by 4 bases and J by 2 bases, with 8 bases left in between. As DNA, the CDR3 is TGTGCCACCAGTGACGCAGGGCGCAATCAGCCCCAGCATTTT. Protein product: CATSDAGRNQPQHF.

The chain joins TRBV15 to TRBJ1-2, with a tentative D call TRBD1 (5 bases). Germline CDR1 and CDR2: LNHNV and YYDKDF (reference sequence). CDR3 length: 15 amino acids. Trimming left V 4 bases short and J 4 bases short, with 16 bases between. The CDR3 here is CATSMPPGTSYGYTF. The CDR3 region has the DNA TGTGCCACCAGCATGCCCCCAGGGACTAGCTATGGCTACACCTTC.

DNA for the CDR3: TGTGCCAGCAGCGTTCTTAACTATGGCTACACCTTC. It encodes CASSVLNYGYTF. The rearrangement joins TRBV9 to TRBJ1-2; D is unclear. The CDR3 covers 12 residues. Trimming took 2 bases from V and 1 from J, leaving 3 bases between them. Germline loops: CDR1 SGDLS, CDR2 YYNGEE.

The chain links TRBV30 to TRBJ2-2; the D gene is possibly TRBD2 (5 bases). The CDR3 loop spans 11 amino acids. V was trimmed by 3 bases and J by 7 bases, leaving 6 bases between them. CDR1 is GTSNPN, CDR2 SVGIG, per germline (reference sequence). The DNA of the CDR3 is TGTGCCTGGAGCGAGGGCGGGGAGCTGTTTTTT. This gives the protein CAWSEGGELFF.

This sequence joins TRBV5-6 and TRBJ1-2, with D unclear. The V end lost 1 base, the J end lost 3 bases, and 4 bases lay between the germline ends. The germline V gene encodes CDR1 SGHDT and CDR2 YYEEEE. The CDR3 is made up of 12 amino acids. The CDR3 loop is CASSLRDYGYTF. The CDR3 DNA reads as TGTGCCAGCAGCTTGCGTGACTATGGCTACACCTTC.

The chain has TRBV28 and TRBJ2-2; 9 positions agree with TRBD1. This CDR3 is 14 amino acids long. J gave up 6 bases and V 5 bases, and 4 bases lay outside the gene matches. Germline V gene data show CDR1 as MDHEN and CDR2 as SYDVKM. The CDR3 reads CASSTQGAAGELFF. CDR3 nucleotides: TGTGCCAGCAGTACACAGGGGGCGGCCGGGGAGCTGTTTTTT.

The J gene is TRBJ2-7, the V gene TRBV10-3; D gene unclear. Trimming removed 10 bases at V and 2 bases at J, with 15 bases between. CDR1 ENHRY and CDR2 SYGVKD come from the germline V gene. This CDR3 has 13 residues. The CDR3 DNA sequence: TGTGCCAGCCAAATCAACTCCGCCTACGAGCAGTACTTC. Its protein is CASQINSAYEQYF.

This clone was seen a handful of times. The V and J genes are TRBV5-1 and TRBJ1-2; 9 nucleotides line up with TRBD1. Trimming at V came to 1 base and at J to 5 bases, leaving 12 bases not matched to a gene. The CDR3 runs 17 residues. Germline CDR1 reads SGHRS; CDR2 reads YFSETQ. CDR3 residues: CASSLWDREGAEYGYTF. The CDR3 DNA is TGCGCCAGCAGCTTGTGGGACAGGGAGGGGGCTGAGTATGGCTACACCTTC.

V and J are TRBV5-1 and TRBJ1-1; tentative D call: TRBD1 (5 bases). CDR3 size: 15 residues. V was pared by 4 bases and J by 3 bases, with 16 bases between. Germline V gene lookup returns CDR1 SGHRS and CDR2 YFSETQ. The CDR3 DNA sequence: TGCGCCAGCAGCCACCGGGCTCAGGGCTACACTGAAGCTTTCTTT. Amino acid sequence: CASSHRAQGYTEAFF.